These 19 T cell receptor beta chains were all obtained from the same sample, sequenced in a study of response to subunit inactivated influenza vaccine. Each CDR3 protein gets one entry after TCRdb re-called the RT-PCR reads with MiXCR. The top ten hold around 10% of the sample, which has a few hundred thousand distinct CDR3 sequences, around 13% seen once. The input for sequencing was PBMCs from blood, taken roughly 13 days after vaccination. These receptors were collected from a man in his fifties or sixties who received an inactivated influenza vaccine.

This clonotype showed up many times. This chain links TRBV12-3 or TRBV12-4 with TRBJ2-2; 13 nucleotides align to TRBD2. The CDR3 contains 18 residues. Trimming cost V 6 bases and J 2 bases; bases outside gene matches: 9. The CDR3 is CASRELAGGAFNTGELFF. The DNA of the CDR3 is TGTGCCAGCAGGGAACTAGCGGGGGGGGCTTTTAACACCGGGGAGCTGTTTTTT.

This clonotype was seen at least ten times. This chain joins TRBV3-1 and TRBJ2-5; the D is unclear. Trimming took 3 bases from V and 4 from J, leaving 3 bases between them. In germline, CDR1 is LGHDT, CDR2 YNNKEL (reference sequence). The CDR3 consists of 11 residues. DNA for the CDR3: TGTGCCAGCAGCCAGTTAGAGACCCAGTACTTC. Translating it yields CASSQLETQYF.

This clonotype was counted only a few times. The chain uses TRBV6-2 or TRBV6-3 and TRBJ2-1; TRBD1 agrees at 8 bases. Per the germline V gene, CDR1 is MNHEY and CDR2 is SVGEGT. The ends lost 7 bases at V and 2 bases at J; junction bases unmatched: 7. The CDR3 sequence is 15 residues long. The CDR3 nucleotides are TGTGCCAGCACCAAGACAGGGGTAACCTACAATGAGCAGTTCTTC. It specifies CASTKTGVTYNEQFF.

The chain carries TRBV25-1 and TRBJ1-3, with unresolved D. The CDR3 is 15 amino acids. V was pared by 1 base and J by 4 bases, with 11 bases between. CDR1 and CDR2 from the germline V gene are MGHDK and SYGVNS. CDR3 sequence: CASSESLSRGNTIYF. DNA for the CDR3: TGTGCCAGCAGTGAATCGCTCAGCCGCGGAAACACCATATATTTT. The entire variable domain, with the rest obtained from reference TRBV25-1 and TRBJ1-3, is as follows: EADIYQTPRYLVIGTGKKITLECSQTMGHDKMYWYQQDPGMELHLIHYSYGVNSTEKGDLSSESTVSRIRTEHFPLTLESARPSHTSQYLCASSESLSRGNTIYFGEGSWLTVV.

This clonotype was counted at least ten times. The chain joins TRBV5-1 to TRBJ2-1; D is unclear. The CDR3 sequence is 16 residues long. With 4 bases removed from V and 2 bases from J, the gap between germline ends came to 16 bases. The germline gives CDR1 SGHRS, CDR2 YFSETQ. CDR3 region: CASSREVAQTYNEQFF. The CDR3 DNA sequence: TGCGCCAGCAGCCGTGAGGTAGCCCAGACCTACAATGAGCAGTTCTTC.

The chain couples TRBV24-1 to TRBJ2-3; D is uncertain. The V gene lost 3 bases and the J gene lost 4 bases, with 16 bases spanning the gap. There are 16 residues in the CDR3. In germline, CDR1 is KGHDR, CDR2 SFDVKD. The CDR3 protein is CATSDNDLNPPDTQYF. DNA of the CDR3: TGTGCCACCAGTGATAATGACTTAAACCCACCAGATACGCAGTATTTT.

The chain is built from TRBV30 and TRBJ2-7; D remains unclear. CDR1 is GTSNPN and CDR2 is SVGIG in the germline V gene (reference sequence). V lost 4 bases and J lost 0, with 7 bases in between. There are 12 residues in the CDR3. CDR3 sequence (DNA): TGTGCCTGGACTGACCGCTCCTACGAGCAGTACTTC. Amino acids: CAWTDRSYEQYF.

There are many counts of this clonotype. CDR3 protein: CASSYRTEETQYF. The CDR3 DNA sequence: TGTGCCAGCAGTTATAGGACGGAAGAGACCCAGTACTTC. This chain links TRBV12-3 or TRBV12-4 with TRBJ2-5; D call uncertain. The CDR3 loop spans 13 amino acids. V was pared by 4 bases and J by 3 bases, with 9 bases between.

This clonotype was observed a few times. This chain connects TRBV4-1 to TRBJ2-2; 7 bases line up with TRBD2. Germline assignment: CDR1 MGHRA and CDR2 YSYEKL. The CDR3 has 15 amino acids. Trimming removed 6 bases from V and 6 bases from J; junction bases left unmatched: 10. The CDR3 DNA reads as TGCGCCAGCAGACCGGGGAGGGGTTACGCCGGGGAGCTGTTTTTT. It encodes CASRPGRGYAGELFF.

A few counts support this clonotype. The rearrangement joins TRBV6-2 or TRBV6-3 to TRBJ2-7; 10 bases agree with TRBD2. The CDR3 totals 15 residues. Germline V gene lookup returns CDR1 MNHEY and CDR2 SVGEGT. J lost 4 bases, V lost 6 bases, and 9 bases had no gene match. The CDR3 nucleotides read TGTGCCAGCAGACCGGATACTAGCGGGATATACGAGCAGTACTTC. It encodes CASRPDTSGIYEQYF.

This clonotype came up a few times. The rearrangement uses TRBV4-2 and TRBJ1-5; no firm D call. Trimming stripped 1 base from V and 4 bases from J, with 8 bases between. The CDR3 spans 14 residues. Per the germline V gene, CDR1 is LGHNA and CDR2 is YNFKEQ. CDR3 sequence (DNA): TGTGCCAGCAGCCAAGCCCCAGAAAATCAGCCCCAGCATTTT. Translating it yields CASSQAPENQPQHF.

V usage is TRBV4-3 and J usage is TRBJ1-5, with TRBD1 matching over 8 bases. Per germline, CDR1 LGHNA and CDR2 YSLEER. CDR3 length: 16 residues. The ends lost 5 bases at V and 4 bases at J; junction bases unmatched: 10. The DNA for the CDR3 is TGCGCCAGCAGCGGATGGGAACAGGGGGTTAATCAGCCCCAGCATTTT. This encodes CASSGWEQGVNQPQHF.

The J gene is TRBJ2-7, the V gene TRBV2; 7 bases fit TRBD2. V shed 3 bases and J 4 bases; nucleotides not matched to a gene: 6. The CDR3 loop spans 14 amino acids. CDR1 and CDR2 from the germline V gene are SNHLY and FYNNEI. The CDR3 nucleotides are TGTGCCAGCAGTGATGAGCGGGGCCCTTACGAGCAGTACTTC. The encoded protein is CASSDERGPYEQYF.

This clonotype was detected ten times or more. V gene TRBV13 combines with J gene TRBJ2-7; 7 nucleotides align to TRBD1. Unmatched junction bases numbered 3, after V lost 4 bases and J lost 3 bases. The CDR3 sequence is 13 residues long. Germline V CDR1 and CDR2: PRHDT, FYEKMQ (reference sequence). The CDR3 DNA sequence: TGTGCCAGCAGCTCCAGGGGGATCTACGAGCAGTACTTC. Amino acid sequence: CASSSRGIYEQYF.

The V gene is TRBV2, the J gene TRBJ1-6; no definite D call. This CDR3 region has 15 residues. Germline V CDR1 and CDR2: SNHLY, FYNNEI. V dropped 7 bases and J dropped 1 base, with 11 bases sitting between them. The CDR3 here is CASNDQASYNSPLHF. DNA of the CDR3: TGTGCCAGCAACGACCAGGCATCCTATAATTCACCCCTCCACTTT.

V is TRBV20-1 and J is TRBJ1-5, with 11 bases that match TRBD1. The ends lost 2 bases at V and 9 bases at J; junction bases unmatched: 12. The CDR3 is 16 amino acids. The germline V gene has CDR1 DFQATT and CDR2 SNEGSKA (reference sequence). CDR3 coding DNA: TGCAGTGCTAGAACCCGGGACAGGGGGTCAGAAGGGCCCCAGCATTTT. It is translated as CSARTRDRGSEGPQHF.

This chain's CDR3 is CSARVWLPNGGEQFF. CDR3 DNA sequence: TGCAGTGCTAGAGTTTGGCTCCCCAACGGCGGTGAGCAGTTCTTC. This chain connects TRBV20-1 to TRBJ2-1; D is ambiguous. This CDR3 is 15 amino acids long. Deletions cut 1 base from V and 9 bases from J, with 19 bases between. The germline V gene encodes CDR1 DFQATT and CDR2 SNEGSKA (reference sequence).

This chain links TRBV28 with TRBJ2-7, with 8 bases lining up with TRBD1. J was trimmed by 4 bases and V by 7 bases; bases with no gene match: 6. Germline loops: CDR1 MDHEN, CDR2 SYDVKM. There are 13 residues in the CDR3. The CDR3 coding sequence is TGTGCCAGCAAGGACAGGGACTTATACGAGCAGTACTTC. As protein: CASKDRDLYEQYF. Combining the CDR3 with reference TRBV28 and TRBJ2-7 gives the whole variable domain DVKVTQSSRYLVKRTGEKVFLECVQDMDHENMFWYRQDPGLGLRLIYFSYDVKMKEKGDIPEGYSVSREKKERFSLILESASTNQTSMYLCASKDRDLYEQYFGPGTRLTVT.

This clonotype turned up a few times. The genes are TRBV10-3 and TRBJ1-5; 8 nucleotides align to TRBD1. Germline loops: CDR1 ENHRY, CDR2 SYGVKD. With 4 bases clipped from V and 0 bases from J, the junction kept 11 bases outside the gene matches. CDR3 size: 18 residues. This chain's CDR3 is CAISAGAGGGYSNQPQHF. CDR3 sequence (DNA): TGTGCCATCAGTGCTGGGGCAGGGGGCGGATATAGCAATCAGCCCCAGCATTTT.